This paragraph reports one T cell receptor (beta chain). Seattle's cohort entered during active infection and was followed longitudinally. This sample is drawn from a study of blood T cell repertoires in COVID-19. About the research overall: Spain, Italy and the United States supplied samples that represented acute and convalescent COVID-19. PBMCs, B-cell-depleted T cells, or T cells provided the cDNA or gDNA that made up the material.

Source study methods: Nucleated cell number was recorded as an estimate derived from reference gene primer amplification. Here immunoSEQ multiplex PCR was the method, and the copy in TCRdb shows in-frame clones only, minus some. V and J calls and clone size are given by that table; D and trimming were obtained from the DNA. The table lists fewer than 200,000 clones, 70% to 80% of them singletons. The CDR3 sequence is 16 residues long. Germline CDR1 and CDR2: LNHDA and SQIVND (reference sequence). Trimming left V 4 bases short and J 2 bases short, with 16 bases between. The sample consisted of peripheral blood. The clonotype was recovered from a woman in her sixties with COVID-19, enrolled during active disease. V gene TRBV19 combines with J gene TRBJ2-3; perhaps TRBD1 as D (6 bases). The DNA of the CDR3 is TGTGCCAGTAGTACCTCGACAGGAACCTTCACAGATACGCAGTATTTT. This encodes CASSTSTGTFTDTQYF.